These 32 T cell receptor beta chains share one sample of origin, sequenced in a study of control samples from healthy donors and cancer patients. Sequencing used immunoSEQ multiplex PCR; TCRdb keeps in-frame clones, though not all of them. The sample has about 92,000 clones; more than 75% are singletons. The sample taken for sequencing was blood. The origin of the receptors is a woman between 55 and 75 years old in good health.

The chain joins TRBV4-2 to TRBJ2-3; TRBD2 agrees at 9 bases. J lost 3 bases, V lost 7 bases, and 14 bases had no gene match. The CDR3 spans 17 residues. Germline CDR1 is LGHNA and CDR2 is YNFKEQ. The CDR3 nucleotides are TGTGCCAGCACCCTTCGCGGGGGGGCCGATTTGACAGATACGCAGTATTTT. Amino acids: CASTLRGGADLTDTQYF.

The J gene is TRBJ1-2, the V gene TRBV27, with 7 positions matching TRBD1. The V segment lost 6 bases and the J segment 4 bases; nucleotides outside the gene matches: 11. CDR1 MNHEY and CDR2 SMNVEV come from the germline V gene (reference sequence). The CDR3 is 15 amino acids. CDR3 sequence reads: CASSYKAGGGYGYTF. The CDR3 DNA is TGTGCCAGCAGCTATAAGGCAGGGGGGGGCTATGGCTACACCTTC.

V gene TRBV7-2 combines with J gene TRBJ2-2; the D gene is possibly TRBD2 (5 bases). With 5 bases removed from V and 6 bases from J, the gap between germline ends came to 19 bases. The CDR3 has 16 amino acids. Per the germline V gene, CDR1 is SGHTA and CDR2 is FQGNSA. Written as DNA, the CDR3 is TGTGCCAGCAGCGTATCACCCGGACTCAGCGCCGGGGAGCTGTTTTTT. Protein sequence: CASSVSPGLSAGELFF.

This clone was picked up a small number of times. The chain couples TRBV4-1 to TRBJ1-1; 8 bases line up with TRBD1. The CDR3 sequence is 16 residues long. CDR1 is MGHRA and CDR2 is YSYEKL in the germline V gene. The junction had 7 bases not matched to a gene; V was cut back by 3 bases and J by 1 base. The CDR3 sequence is CASSQTFRGPNTEAFF. Here the CDR3 DNA reads TGCGCCAGCAGCCAGACTTTCAGGGGGCCGAACACTGAAGCTTTCTTT.

This chain links TRBV18 with TRBJ1-3, with 9 bases matching TRBD1. Looked up from germline, CDR1 is KGHSH and CDR2 is LQKENI. V trimming: 3 bases; J trimming: 0 bases; junction bases outside the gene matches: 6. The CDR3 runs 17 residues. The CDR3 is CASSPTGGQSSGNTIYF. The CDR3, as DNA: TGTGCCAGCTCACCTACAGGGGGCCAGAGCTCTGGAAACACCATATATTTT.

CDR3 residues: CASSETGRETQYF. As DNA, the CDR3 is TGCGCCAGCAGTGAGACAGGGAGGGAAACGCAGTATTTT. The J gene is TRBJ2-3, the V gene TRBV10-1; a possible D gene is TRBD2 (7 bases). Germline lookup yields CDR1 WNHNN and CDR2 SYGVQD (reference sequence). Trimming removed 2 bases from V and 9 bases from J, with 12 bases in between. The CDR3 is made up of 13 amino acids.

The V and J genes are TRBV6-7 and TRBJ2-1; TRBD2 matches 12 bases. TRBV6-7 belongs to the ORF category, with a function that is uncertain. The V and J ends lost 0 bases and 10 bases, in that order; junction bases with no gene match: 10. The CDR3 is made up of 17 amino acids. The CDR3 bases are TGTGCCAGCAGTTACTCGCATCAGACTAGCGGGAGAAGAGAGCAGTTCTTC. The encoded protein is CASSYSHQTSGRREQFF.

The chain combines TRBV5-1 with TRBJ2-3; TRBD2 matches at 9 bases. Germline CDR1 SGHRS, CDR2 YFSETQ. The CDR3 extends over 18 amino acids. Trimming took 2 bases from V and 4 from J; bases not matched to a gene: 14. CDR3 nucleotides: TGCGCCAGCAGCTTCAACCCGGGACTAGCCACGAAGGCAGATACGCAGTATTTT. It translates to CASSFNPGLATKADTQYF.

This clone has a single count. The chain combines TRBV3-1 (or the pseudogene TRBV3-2) with TRBJ2-1; 15 nucleotides match TRBD2. V trimming: 4 bases; J trimming: 14 bases; junction bases outside the gene matches: 3. The CDR3 has 13 amino acids. CDR1 is LGHDT, CDR2 YNNKEL, per germline (reference sequence). CDR3 residues: CASSRTSGGDEFF. DNA for the CDR3: TGTGCCAGCAGCCGGACTAGCGGGGGGGATGAGTTCTTC.

J is TRBJ1-5 and V is TRBV28; the D gene is possibly TRBD1 (6 bases). CDR1 MDHEN and CDR2 SYDVKM come from the germline V gene. The ends were cut back, 6 bases at V and 8 bases at J, with 17 bases in the middle. The CDR3 loop spans 14 amino acids. CDR3 loop: CASRPQGPSKPQHF. The DNA of the CDR3 is TGTGCCAGCAGGCCCCAGGGGCCCTCCAAGCCCCAGCATTTT. Supplemented by reference TRBV28 and TRBJ1-5, the full variable domain reads DVKVTQSSRYLVKRTGEKVFLECVQDMDHENMFWYRQDPGLGLRLIYFSYDVKMKEKGDIPEGYSVSREKKERFSLILESASTNQTSMYLCASRPQGPSKPQHFGDGTRLSIL.

This chain uses TRBV19 with TRBJ2-7; D possibly matches TRBD1 or TRBD2 (5 bases each). With 1 base removed from V and 0 bases from J, the gap between germline ends came to 19 bases. CDR1 is LNHDA, CDR2 SQIVND, per germline (reference sequence). CDR3 length: 18 residues. The CDR3 DNA sequence: TGTGCCAGTAGTATAGTAGGCGGTGTGGGGGACCACTCCTACGAGCAGTACTTC. This gives the protein CASSIVGGVGDHSYEQYF. Drawing the rest from reference TRBV19 and TRBJ2-7, the complete variable domain is DGGITQSPKYLFRKEGQNVTLSCEQNLNHDAMYWYRQDPGQGLRLIYYSQIVNDFQKGDIAEGYSVSREKKESFPLTVTSAQKNPTAFYLCASSIVGGVGDHSYEQYFGPGTRLTVT.

The genes are TRBV9 and TRBJ2-7, with 7 bases that match TRBD1. CDR1 and CDR2 from the germline V gene are SGDLS and YYNGEE. This CDR3 comprises 15 residues. V lost 3 bases, J lost 3 bases, and 9 bases stayed unmatched. CDR3 sequence (DNA): TGTGCCAGCAGCGCCCGGGAAGGGGGCGTCTACGAGCAGTACTTC. This codes for CASSAREGGVYEQYF.

The chain joins TRBV10-3 to TRBJ2-7; no clear D. The CDR3 spans 12 residues. Trimming removed 2 bases from V and 5 bases from J, with 7 bases in between. CDR1 is ENHRY, CDR2 SYGVKD, per germline. CDR3 in DNA: TGTGCCATCAGTGAGGGGCCGAACGAGCAGTACTTC. It codes for CAISEGPNEQYF.

This clone was seen only a few times. This rearrangement joins TRBV10-3 to TRBJ2-2; 9 bases line up with TRBD2. The CDR3 is 15 residues long. J was trimmed by 3 bases and V by 4 bases; bases with no gene match: 3. The germline V gene has CDR1 ENHRY and CDR2 SYGVKD. The CDR3 bases are TGTGCCATCAGTGTTAGCGGGGGAGACACCGGGGAGCTGTTTTTT. Protein sequence: CAISVSGGDTGELFF.

The chain links TRBV5-8 to TRBJ1-5, with D unclear. Germline-derived CDR1 and CDR2 are SGHTS and YDEGEE. Between the trimmed V and J ends, which lost 0 bases and 1 base, there was a span of 11 bases. The CDR3 extends over 16 amino acids. The CDR3 sequence is CASSLENSLSNQPQHF. For the CDR3, the DNA is TGTGCCAGCAGCTTGGAAAATAGTTTGAGCAATCAGCCCCAGCATTTT.

This clone was picked up one time. V usage is TRBV24-1 and J usage is TRBJ1-2; D call uncertain. V was clipped by 5 bases and J by 4 bases, with 7 bases between them. CDR3 length: 12 amino acids. Germline V lookup: CDR1 KGHDR, CDR2 SFDVKD. The CDR3 loop reads CATSVDGYGYTF. CDR3 in DNA: TGTGCCACCAGTGTTGACGGCTATGGCTACACCTTC.

A single count supports this clone. The chain uses TRBV6-1 and TRBJ2-7; 9 bases fit TRBD2. CDR1 is MNHNS, CDR2 SASEGT, per germline. CDR3 length equals 14 residues. The junction had 3 bases not matched to a gene; V was cut back by 4 bases and J by 2 bases. The CDR3 nucleotides are TGTGCCAGCAGTGTAGCGGGAGTCACCTACGAGCAGTACTTC. Translating it yields CASSVAGVTYEQYF.

The V and J genes are TRBV11-3 and TRBJ1-2; perhaps TRBD1 as D (6 bases). The V gene lost 8 bases and the J gene lost 9 bases, with 16 bases spanning the gap. This CDR3 comprises 12 residues. Germline CDR1 SGHNT, CDR2 YENEEA. The CDR3 DNA reads TGTGCCAGCGAGATTGGGACATCTCGCTACACCTTC. It encodes CASEIGTSRYTF.

The rearrangement links TRBV5-1 to TRBJ2-7; D tentatively fits TRBD1 or TRBD2 (5 bases each). Trimming stripped 3 bases from V and 6 bases from J, with 13 bases between. The V gene's germline CDR1 is SGHRS and CDR2 YFSETQ. The CDR3 contains 13 residues. The CDR3 nucleotides are TGCGCCAGCAGCTGGGGGAAGGAGGCCGAGCAGTACTTC. Protein: CASSWGKEAEQYF.

This sequence joins TRBV6-5 and TRBJ2-5; TRBD1 might be the D (6 bases). Trimming cost V 2 bases and J 1 base, with 11 bases left between them. The germline V gene encodes CDR1 MNHEY and CDR2 SVGAGI. This CDR3 region has 15 residues. CDR3 sequence reads: CASSYGRGLQETQYF. CDR3 DNA: TGTGCCAGCAGTTACGGCAGGGGCCTCCAAGAGACCCAGTACTTC.

J is TRBJ2-5 and V is TRBV6-5; 8 nucleotides line up with TRBD1. The CDR3 is 14 amino acids. V lost 5 bases, J lost 5 bases, and 7 bases stayed unmatched. Germline V gene data show CDR1 as MNHEY and CDR2 as SVGAGI. The CDR3 loop reads CASSQQTGGETQYF. The CDR3 DNA follows: TGTGCCAGCAGTCAACAAACAGGGGGTGAGACCCAGTACTTC.

V and J are TRBV9 and TRBJ2-5; D possibly uses TRBD1 or TRBD2 (5 bases each). CDR3 size: 16 residues. Trimming removed 0 bases at V and 3 bases at J, with 15 bases between. Germline assignment: CDR1 SGDLS and CDR2 YYNGEE. CDR3 coding DNA: TGTGCCAGCAGCGTAGGGTCCGGGACGAAAGAAGAGACCCAGTACTTC. This codes for CASSVGSGTKEETQYF.

This clone was observed once. The genes are TRBV7-2 and TRBJ2-1, with 10 bases lining up with TRBD2. CDR1 is SGHTA and CDR2 is FQGNSA in the germline V gene. J gave up 5 bases and V 4 bases, and 2 bases lay outside the gene matches. The CDR3 contains 14 residues. The CDR3 spells CASSYSGGNNEQFF. In DNA form, the CDR3 reads TGTGCCAGCAGCTATAGCGGGGGGAACAATGAGCAGTTCTTC.

J is TRBJ2-3 and V is TRBV11-3; tentative D call: TRBD2 (6 bases). The CDR3 covers 15 residues. V dropped 0 bases and J dropped 4 bases, with 11 bases sitting between them. The germline CDR1 and CDR2 sequences are SGHNT and YENEEA. In nucleotides, the CDR3 is TGTGCCAGCAGCTTAGATGGGTCGGGGGCAGATACGCAGTATTTT. Protein: CASSLDGSGADTQYF.

The chain is built from TRBV7-2 and TRBJ2-1, with TRBD2 matching over 10 bases. The V and J ends lost 7 bases and 4 bases, in that order; junction bases with no gene match: 4. This CDR3 contains 14 residues. Germline V lookup: CDR1 SGHTA, CDR2 FQGNSA. The CDR3 DNA sequence: TGTGCCAGCACCCAGCGGGGGGGGTACAATGAGCAGTTCTTC. This sequence encodes CASTQRGGYNEQFF.

The rearrangement uses TRBV27 and TRBJ2-3; D may be TRBD1 or TRBD2 (5 bases each). Germline V CDR1 and CDR2: MNHEY, SMNVEV (reference sequence). Trimming shortened V by 5 bases and J by 4 bases, and 16 bases separated the two germline ends. This CDR3 is 15 amino acids long. CDR3 sequence: CASSPRDVKADTQYF. The CDR3, as DNA: TGTGCCAGCAGTCCGAGGGACGTTAAGGCAGATACGCAGTATTTT.

The genes are TRBV6-1 and TRBJ2-1; D unclear. Germline V CDR1 and CDR2: MNHNS, SASEGT. This CDR3 spans 15 amino acids. V shed 0 bases and J shed 6 bases, with 12 bases lying between them. The CDR3 is CASSEAWAPFNEQFF. The DNA for the CDR3 is TGTGCCAGCAGTGAAGCATGGGCACCCTTCAATGAGCAGTTCTTC.

The chain uses TRBV18 and TRBJ2-3; perhaps TRBD1 as D (6 bases). The CDR3 consists of 14 residues. In germline, CDR1 is KGHSH, CDR2 LQKENI. Trimming removed 5 bases at V and 3 bases at J, with 12 bases between. The CDR3, as DNA: TGTGCCAGCTCAGTGACAGGCGGGACAGATACGCAGTATTTT. Translation: CASSVTGGTDTQYF.

The chain joins TRBV6-4 to TRBJ2-1, with TRBD1 identical over 9 bases. The CDR3 sequence is 14 residues long. Trimming cost V 5 bases and J 8 bases; bases outside gene matches: 7. Germline V gene lookup returns CDR1 MRHNA and CDR2 SNTAGT. The CDR3: CASSNTGGGYEQFF. CDR3 sequence (DNA): TGTGCCAGCAGTAACACAGGGGGCGGTTATGAGCAGTTCTTC.

The V and J genes are TRBV6-6 and TRBJ1-2; D unresolved. V lost 0 bases and J 1 base, leaving 6 bases between the germline ends. This CDR3 region has 14 residues. CDR1 is MNHNY and CDR2 is SVGAGI in the germline V gene (reference sequence). The CDR3 DNA follows: TGTGCCAGCAGTTACTCTGGCAGTAACTATGGCTACACCTTC. It codes for CASSYSGSNYGYTF.

The chain is built from TRBV5-1 and TRBJ2-3; 14 positions match TRBD2. CDR3 length equals 16 residues. Germline V gene sequence: CDR1 SGHRS, CDR2 YFSETQ. V trimming: 2 bases; J trimming: 5 bases; junction bases outside the gene matches: 4. The CDR3 loop is CASSFGLAGGKDTQYF. The CDR3 nucleotides read TGCGCCAGCAGCTTCGGACTAGCGGGGGGTAAAGATACGCAGTATTTT.

V usage is TRBV19 and J usage is TRBJ1-2, with D maybe TRBD1 (5 bases). V was shortened by 8 bases and J by 3 bases, with 22 bases between the two germline ends. From germline, CDR1 is LNHDA and CDR2 SQIVND (reference sequence). The CDR3 is 16 residues long. The CDR3 reads CASFSRGGGVDYGYTF. In DNA, the CDR3 is TGTGCCAGTTTCTCTCGGGGTGGAGGGGTCGACTATGGCTACACCTTC.